This TCR beta chain derives from a study of T cell repertoires in cytomegalovirus infection. TCRdb re-derived calls from the reads in MiXCR, one entry per CDR3 protein. The sample gives under 200,000 distinct CDR3 sequences, roughly 28% of which show up once; roughly 29% is in the top ten. Worth noting for this clonotype: Mismatch with germline at one junction end may stem from a read error.

The CDR3 is 12 residues long. Germline CDR1 is SGHVS and CDR2 is FQNEAQ. Sequences were obtained from PBMCs. The chain has TRBV7-8 and TRBJ2-3, with D possibly TRBD1 on 5 matching bases. The TCR sequence derives from a human donor in good health (CMV status not recorded). Some clones in this sample may be carry-over from other donors' samples. The CDR3 loop reads CASSSATGTQYF. Here the CDR3 DNA reads TGTGCCAGCAGCTCAGCTACAGGTACGCAGTATTTT. The full variable domain, with the rest looked up from reference TRBV7-8 and TRBJ2-3, is GAGVSQSPRYKVAKRGQDVALRCDPISGHVSLFWYQQALGQGPEFLTYFQNEAQLDKSGLPSDRFFAERPEGSVSTLKIQRTQQEDSAVYLCASSSATGTQYFGPGTRLTVL.